This paragraph covers one TCR beta chain sequence. This specimen comes from a study of cytomegalovirus exposure and HLA in healthy donors. Study context: Genotyping showed roughly 86% of approximately 430 donors falling in the Caucasian-associated ancestry cluster.

This CDR3 contains 11 residues. V lost 7 bases to trimming and J lost 9 bases; unmatched junction nucleotides: 1. Germline loops: CDR1 ENHRY, CDR2 SYGVKD. The PCR contained 60 Vbeta and 13 Jbeta primers. Profiling relied on immunoSEQ multiplex PCR, and the TCRdb table lists in-frame clones only, not all of them. The table records under 200,000 clones, around three quarters of them present only once. The material sequenced was PBMCs. This chain joins TRBV10-3 and TRBJ2-2, with 8 nucleotides matching TRBD1. This TCR came from a man between 40 and 49 years old in good health and CMV-seronegative. The CDR3 loop reads CAITGGRELFF. The CDR3, as DNA: TGTGCCATCACAGGGGGCAGGGAGCTGTTTTTT.